This TCR beta chain was identified during a study of blood T cells in healthy people across ages. A second about 6 to 12 cycle PCR used barcoded and J-beta primers. Via MiXCR, TCRdb re-called the 5' RACE reads, giving one row per CDR3 protein. The data show 600,000 or so distinct CDR3 sequences, roughly 48% seen once. Sequences were obtained from blood. This sequence originates from a man older than 75 in good health.

CDR3 sequence (DNA): TGTGCCATCAGCCTAGCAGGGGGAGGCGACCAGTACTTC. As protein: CAISLAGGGDQYF. V usage is TRBV10-3 and J usage is TRBJ2-7; a possible D gene is TRBD1 (7 bases). With 6 bases removed from V and 10 bases from J, the gap between germline ends came to 19 bases. The V gene's germline CDR1 is ENHRY and CDR2 SYGVKD. CDR3 size: 13 residues.